This entry lists 12 T cell receptor beta chains sequenced from one sample in a study of blood T cell repertoires in COVID-19. TCRdb keeps only in-frame clones here, not all; method: immunoSEQ multiplex PCR. Of approximately 110,000 clones in the sample, roughly 88% were seen once. Sequencing was done on a sample of peripheral blood. Receptors originate from a woman aged 50 to 60 with active or convalescent COVID-19.

J is TRBJ1-3 and V is TRBV2; 8 bases line up with TRBD1. V dropped 3 bases and J dropped 0; count of bases not matched to a gene: 10. Germline V gene data show CDR1 as SNHLY and CDR2 as FYNNEI. The CDR3 runs to 18 residues. The CDR3 region has the DNA TGTGCCAGCAGTGATCACCACAGGGGGGGATTCTCTGGAAACACCATATATTTT. This gives the protein CASSDHHRGGFSGNTIYF.

The chain has TRBV4-3 and TRBJ1-6, with 9 bases that match TRBD1. V trimming: 0 bases; J trimming: 10 bases; junction bases outside the gene matches: 7. The CDR3 contains 16 residues. The germline CDR1 and CDR2 sequences are LGHNA and YSLEER. The CDR3 reads CASSQEIGTGQSPLHF. Written as DNA, the CDR3 is TGCGCCAGCAGCCAAGAAATCGGGACAGGGCAATCACCCCTCCACTTT.

J is TRBJ2-1 and V is TRBV5-4, with D possibly matching TRBD2 (6 bases). The CDR3 length is 15 residues. The V and J ends lost 4 bases and 3 bases respectively, with 14 bases between them. Germline V gene sequence: CDR1 SGHNT, CDR2 YYREEE (reference sequence). Written as DNA, the CDR3 is TGTGCCAGCAGCCCGCCGGGGGACGGCTACAATGAGCAGTTCTTC. This gives the protein CASSPPGDGYNEQFF.

The V call is TRBV3-1 (or the pseudogene TRBV3-2), the J call TRBJ2-1; tentatively, D is TRBD2 (5 bases). The CDR3 loop spans 16 amino acids. Germline CDR1 is LGHDT and CDR2 is YNNKEL (reference sequence). V lost 1 base and J 2 bases, leaving 12 bases between the germline ends. CDR3 DNA sequence: TGTGCCAGCAGCCAAGGTTGGCGGGCGACCTACAATGAGCAGTTCTTC. Protein: CASSQGWRATYNEQFF.

In DNA form, the CDR3 reads TGTGCCAGCAGCCCTTTTGAAGAGACCCAGTACTTC. Translated, it gives CASSPFEETQYF. The V and J genes are TRBV3-1 (or the pseudogene TRBV3-2) and TRBJ2-5; no definite D call. V lost 4 bases, J lost 3 bases, and 6 bases lay in between. This CDR3 is 12 amino acids long. Germline V gene sequence: CDR1 LGHDT, CDR2 YNNKEL (reference sequence).

The chain carries TRBV15 and TRBJ2-4; 9 bases map to TRBD1. V shed 1 base and J 0 bases; nucleotides not matched to a gene: 7. This CDR3 has 18 amino acids. Germline V lookup: CDR1 LNHNV, CDR2 YYDKDF (reference sequence). CDR3: CATSRVFGQGLAKNIQYF. DNA of the CDR3: TGTGCCACCAGCAGAGTTTTTGGACAGGGGCTAGCCAAAAACATTCAGTACTTC.

V is TRBV30 and J is TRBJ2-7; 8 bases match TRBD1. The V and J ends lost 1 base and 6 bases, in that order; junction bases with no gene match: 2. The CDR3 has 12 residues. Germline V lookup: CDR1 GTSNPN, CDR2 SVGIG (reference sequence). The CDR3 DNA reads TGTGCCTGGAGTGGACAGGGGTCCGAGCAGTACTTC. This gives the protein CAWSGQGSEQYF. The full variable domain, rest sourced from reference TRBV30 and TRBJ2-7, is SQTIHQWPATLVQPVGSPLSLECTVEGTSNPNLYWYRQAAGRGLQLLFYSVGIGQISSEVPQNLSASRPQDRQFILSSKKLLLSDSGFYLCAWSGQGSEQYFGPGTRLTVT.

The V gene is TRBV7-2, the J gene TRBJ1-5; D is uncertain. CDR1 SGHTA and CDR2 FQGNSA come from the germline V gene. With 4 bases removed from V and 3 bases from J, the gap between germline ends came to 10 bases. The CDR3 spans 14 residues. In DNA, the CDR3 is TGTGCCAGCAGCTCTTCTTTGGCCAATCAGCCCCAGCATTTT. Protein sequence: CASSSSLANQPQHF.

The chain is built from TRBV6-5 and TRBJ1-1; no definite D call. V dropped 0 bases and J dropped 8 bases, with 13 bases sitting between them. CDR3 size: 14 residues. The germline gives CDR1 MNHEY, CDR2 SVGAGI. In DNA, the CDR3 is TGTGCCAGCAGTTACTCGAGGGCGGCACTAGAAGCTTTCTTT. Translating gives CASSYSRAALEAFF.

The gene calls are TRBV28 and TRBJ1-5; 8 nucleotides match TRBD1. Germline trimming cut 5 bases from V and 1 base from J; bases unmatched to any gene: 4. The V gene's germline CDR1 is MDHEN and CDR2 SYDVKM. The CDR3 has 15 residues. CDR3 in amino acids: CASSADRASNQPQHF. CDR3 DNA: TGTGCCAGCAGTGCGGACAGGGCGAGCAATCAGCCCCAGCATTTT.

The rearrangement links TRBV7-2 to TRBJ2-1; 7 bases are a match to TRBD2. The CDR3 has 17 residues. Trimming took 1 base from V and 0 from J; bases not matched to a gene: 6. Germline CDR1 SGHTA, CDR2 FQGNSA. The chain's CDR3 is CASSLGSAGSSYNEQFF. DNA for the CDR3: TGTGCCAGCAGCTTAGGTTCAGCGGGGAGCTCCTACAATGAGCAGTTCTTC.

The genes are TRBV18 and TRBJ2-6; D is ambiguous. The CDR3 length is 15 residues. Germline lookup yields CDR1 KGHSH and CDR2 LQKENI. Trimming removed 3 bases from V and 2 bases from J, with 8 bases in between. The CDR3 region is CASSPSGAGANVLTF. DNA of the CDR3: TGTGCCAGCTCACCGTCGGGTGCTGGGGCCAACGTCCTGACTTTC.